The TCR beta chain described here comes from a study of graft-versus-host responses after intestinal transplantation. Study-wide results and caveats: HvG clone declines early post-transplant were associated with peak circulating GvH levels. Ileal or blood samples showed some GvH clones first, and such clones were also found in recipient marrow.

Of note for this clone: Antigen specificity is unknown.

Trimming took 0 bases from V and 0 from J, leaving 5 bases between them. This CDR3 spans 14 amino acids. The germline gives CDR1 SEHNR, CDR2 FQNEAQ (reference sequence). Method: immunoSEQ multiplex PCR; TCRdb's copy keeps in-frame clones and lacks some. This table has about 110,000 clones, around nine tenths appearing once. The starting material was unstimulated CD4+ T cells sorted from spleen or lymph node cells, obtained before transplant. The chain is built from TRBV7-9 and TRBJ2-5, with D perhaps TRBD2 (5 bases). The TCR was taken from a human donor who was the organ donor for an intestinal transplant. CDR3 coding DNA: TGTGCCAGCAGCTTAGCGAGGGACCAAGAGACCCAGTACTTC. Translating gives CASSLARDQETQYF.